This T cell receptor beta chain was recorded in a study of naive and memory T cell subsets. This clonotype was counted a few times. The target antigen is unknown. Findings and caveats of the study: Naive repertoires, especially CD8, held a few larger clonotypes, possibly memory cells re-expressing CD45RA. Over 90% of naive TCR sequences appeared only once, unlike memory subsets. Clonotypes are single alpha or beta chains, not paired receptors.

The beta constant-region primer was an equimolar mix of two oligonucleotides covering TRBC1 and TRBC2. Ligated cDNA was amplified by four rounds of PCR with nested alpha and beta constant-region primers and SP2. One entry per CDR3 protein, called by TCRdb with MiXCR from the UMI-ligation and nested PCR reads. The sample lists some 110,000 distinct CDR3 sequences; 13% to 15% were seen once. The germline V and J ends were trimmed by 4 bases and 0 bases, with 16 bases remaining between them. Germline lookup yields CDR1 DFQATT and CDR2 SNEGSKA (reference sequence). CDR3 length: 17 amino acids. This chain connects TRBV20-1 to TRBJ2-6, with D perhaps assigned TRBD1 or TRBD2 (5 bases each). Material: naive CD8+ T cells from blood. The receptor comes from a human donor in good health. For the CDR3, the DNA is TGCAGTGCTACCTTCCGGGACCTAAGCTCTGGGGCCAACGTCCTGACTTTC. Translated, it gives CSATFRDLSSGANVLTF.